This TCR beta chain appears in the sequencing data of a study of blood T cells in healthy people across ages. Findings and caveats of the study: Diversity estimates drawn from one million T cells were deemed underestimates.

Combining a sample-barcoded 5' primer with a J-beta primer mix, a second PCR ran for about 6 to 11 cycles. In TCRdb, the 5' RACE reads were re-called with MiXCR into one record per CDR3 protein. The sample lists about a million distinct CDR3 sequences; 30% to 40% were seen once. Deletions cut 4 bases from V and 3 bases from J, with 16 bases between. The CDR3 consists of 15 residues. Germline V gene lookup returns CDR1 SQVTM and CDR2 ANQGSEA. With respect to this clonotype: Its antigen is still unknown.

Each donor's blood draw was 7.5 to 10 milliliters of peripheral blood. The sequence was collected from a man between 18 and 29 years old in good health. Sequenced sample: blood. V usage is TRBV29-1 and J usage is TRBJ1-3; TRBD1 might be the D (6 bases). CDR3 in amino acids: CSVVNPGADGNTIYF. DNA of the CDR3: TGCAGCGTTGTGAATCCGGGGGCAGATGGAAACACCATATATTTT.